Each of the 8 T cell receptor beta chains below was sequenced from the same sample in a study of identical twins. TCRdb reanalysed the 5' RACE reads using MiXCR and keeps one entry per CDR3 protein. The table has around 220,000 distinct CDR3 sequences, roughly a tenth seen once. The specimen was memory T cells sorted from blood. The source of these receptors is a man aged 45 to 65 in good health.

This clonotype was seen ten or more times. The rearrangement joins TRBV11-2 to TRBJ2-2; D is possibly TRBD1 (6 bases). There are 12 residues in the CDR3. V was pared by 5 bases and J by 6 bases, with 7 bases between. Looked up from germline, CDR1 is SGHAT and CDR2 is FQNNGV. In nucleotides, the CDR3 is TGTGCCAGCAGCCACAGGGCCGGGGAGCTGTTTTTT. Amino acids: CASSHRAGELFF.

The V call is TRBV12-3 or TRBV12-4, the J call TRBJ2-7; TRBD1 aligns across 10 bases. J gave up 2 bases and V 4 bases, and 5 bases lay outside the gene matches. CDR3 length: 15 amino acids. CDR3 nucleotide sequence: TGTGCCAGCAGTTCCTCCGGACAGGGGGCCTACGAGCAGTACTTC. Translated, it gives CASSSSGQGAYEQYF.

This clonotype appeared many times. The V call is TRBV5-1, the J call TRBJ2-7; D unresolved. The germline V and J ends were trimmed by 6 bases and 6 bases, with 19 bases remaining between them. The CDR3 totals 14 residues. Germline CDR1 and CDR2: SGHRS and YFSETQ. CDR3 amino acids: CASNPPGTSSEQYF. DNA of the CDR3: TGCGCCAGCAACCCCCCCGGAACGAGTTCCGAGCAGTACTTC.

The V call is TRBV7-3, the J call TRBJ2-5; a weak D match, TRBD2 (7 bases). Trimming stripped 2 bases from V and 4 bases from J, with 17 bases between. The germline gives CDR1 SGHTA, CDR2 FQGTGA. The CDR3 has 16 residues. As DNA, the CDR3 is TGTGCCAGCAGCTTATCCCTTGGCGGGGGCCCAGAGACCCAGTACTTC. The encoded protein is CASSLSLGGGPETQYF.

Ten or more counts support this clonotype. The chain employs TRBV6-5 and TRBJ2-3; 7 nucleotides line up with TRBD1. Germline loops: CDR1 MNHEY, CDR2 SVGAGI. This CDR3 comprises 12 residues. Losses at the gene ends were 4 bases for V and 6 bases for J; bases not matched to a gene: 1. CDR3 nucleotides: TGTGCCAGCAGTTTACAGGGGGATACGCAGTATTTT. Protein product: CASSLQGDTQYF.

Ten or more counts support this clonotype. The chain employs TRBV14 and TRBJ2-7; D call uncertain. This CDR3 has 13 amino acids. The V end lost 1 base, the J end lost 5 bases, and 9 bases lay between the germline ends. CDR1 and CDR2 (germline): SGHDN, FVKESK. The DNA of the CDR3 is TGTGCCAGCAGCCAAGTTCGAGGCCACGAGCAGTACTTC. Amino acid sequence: CASSQVRGHEQYF.

This clonotype showed up many times. This chain links TRBV7-9 with TRBJ1-1; D is unresolved. V was cut by 5 bases and J by 7 bases, with 11 bases left in between. Germline-derived CDR1 and CDR2 are SEHNR and FQNEAQ (reference sequence). The CDR3 runs 12 residues. The CDR3 spells CASSDQYSEAFF. DNA of the CDR3: TGTGCCAGCAGCGATCAATACAGTGAAGCTTTCTTT. The full variable domain, completed using reference TRBV7-9 and TRBJ1-1, is DTGVSQNPRHKITKRGQNVTFRCDPISEHNRLYWYRQTLGQGPEFLTYFQNEAQLEKSRLLSDRFSAERPKGSFSTLEIQRTEQGDSAMYLCASSDQYSEAFFGQGTRLTVV.

This clonotype was detected only a few times. V is TRBV5-5 and J is TRBJ2-1, with unresolved D. Germline V gives CDR1 SGHKS, CDR2 YYEKEE (reference sequence). This CDR3 has 15 amino acids. V was pared by 2 bases and J by 2 bases, with 11 bases between. CDR3 region: CASSFTSLAYNEQFF. DNA for the CDR3: TGTGCCAGCAGCTTTACCTCCCTCGCCTACAATGAGCAGTTCTTC.